The 17 T cell receptor gamma chains given below trace back to one sample, sequenced in a study of gamma-delta chains in newborns, infants, children. TCRdb made new clone calls on the reads using CATT. Of about 2,700 gamma-chain clones in the sample, approximately 24% are singletons; the top ten hold over 15%. The material sequenced was blood. These receptors all stem from a child who was a newborn, infant or young child, either healthy, febrile or measles-vaccinated (not recorded which).

Only one count was recorded for this clone. A much larger clonotype is one base distant, so this may be a read error. V usage is TRGV9 and J usage is TRGJP. The length of the CDR3 is 17 residues. Germline V CDR1 and CDR2: GITISATS, ISYDGTV (reference sequence). The CDR3 is CALWEVRQELGRKIKVF. The CDR3 DNA reads as TGTGCCTTGTGGGAGGTGCGGCAAGAGTTGGGCAGAAAAATCAAGGTATTT.

Remarks on this clone: One end of the junction is discordant with germline, which a read error may explain. The chain carries TRGV9 and TRGJP. The V gene's germline CDR1 is GITISATS and CDR2 ISYDGTV (reference sequence). This CDR3 region has 19 residues. The CDR3 spells CALWERGPRPELGNKIKVF. In DNA form, the CDR3 reads TGTGCCTTGTGGGAAAGGGGCCCCCGACCGGAGTTGGGCAATAAAATCAAGGTATTT.

The DNA of the CDR3 is TGTGCCTTGTGGGAGGTGCAACGTGCGCAAGAGTTGGGCAAAAAAATCAAGGTATTT. Translation: CALWEVQRAQELGKKIKVF. This chain uses TRGV9 with TRGJP. This CDR3 is built from 19 residues. V was clipped by 0 bases and J by 3 bases; unmatched bases: 8. Germline CDR1 reads GITISATS; CDR2 reads ISYDGTV (reference sequence).

With regard to this clone: This clone may be a read error of a much larger clone one base away. The chain recombines TRGV9 with TRGJP. The V gene end was trimmed by 1 base and the J gene end by 9 bases; junction bases not matched to a gene: 9. The CDR3 runs 17 residues. The V gene's germline CDR1 is GITISATS and CDR2 ISYDGTV (reference sequence). The CDR3 DNA reads as TGTGCCTTGTGGGAGGTCGACAAGGGGTTGGGCAAAAAAATCAAGGTATTT. It yields the protein CALWEVDKGLGKKIKVF.

This clone was seen more than once but under ten times. Other DNA sequences from this sample encode an identical CDR3 as well. The chain employs TRGV9 and TRGJP. Unmatched junction bases numbered 5, after V lost 2 bases and J lost 4 bases. Germline CDR1 and CDR2: GITISATS and ISYDGTV (reference sequence). The length of the CDR3 is 17 residues. This CDR3 reads CALWEGIQELGKKIKVF. The CDR3 nucleotides read TGTGCCTTGTGGGAGGGGATACAAGAGTTGGGCAAAAAAATCAAGGTATTT.

This sequence joins TRGV9 and TRGJP. J lost 9 bases, V lost 3 bases, and 5 bases had no gene match. Per germline, CDR1 GITISATS and CDR2 ISYDGTV (reference sequence). The CDR3 is made up of 15 amino acids. CDR3 DNA sequence: TGTGCCTTGTGGGAGATCTCGTTGGGCAAAAAAATCAAGGTATTT. Translated: CALWEISLGKKIKVF.

Of note for this clone: Germline is not matched at one junction end, which may reflect a read error. The V call is TRGV9, the J call TRGJP. There are 17 residues in the CDR3. CDR1 is GITISATS and CDR2 is ISYDGTV in the germline V gene (reference sequence). CDR3 nucleotide sequence: TGTGCCTTGTGGGAGGTGCTTTGGGAGTCGGGCAAAAAAATCAAGGTATTT. Its translation: CALWEVLWESGKKIKVF.

This clone was counted between two and nine times. With a much larger clone just one base away, this may be a read error. This CDR3 is also generated by other DNA sequences in the sample. J is TRGJP and V is TRGV9. CDR1 and CDR2 (germline): GITISATS, ISYDGTV (reference sequence). This CDR3 comprises 17 residues. The CDR3 DNA reads TGCGCCTTGTGGGAGGAAGACCTAGAGTTGGGCAAAAAAATCAAGGTATTT. It specifies CALWEEDLELGKKIKVF.

Only a few counts were recorded for this clone. The chain employs TRGV9 and TRGJP. The germline V gene has CDR1 GITISATS and CDR2 ISYDGTV (reference sequence). The length of the CDR3 is 18 residues. The V segment lost 3 bases and the J segment 6 bases; nucleotides outside the gene matches: 11. The CDR3 coding sequence is TGTGCCTTGTGGGAGAACAACCGCGCAGAGTTGGGCAAAAAAATCAAGGTATTT. Translating it yields CALWENNRAELGKKIKVF.

V is TRGV9 and J is TRGJP. This CDR3 has 16 residues. Trimming at V came to 4 bases and at J to 8 bases, leaving 8 bases not matched to a gene. Germline V gene lookup returns CDR1 GITISATS and CDR2 ISYDGTV (reference sequence). The CDR3 loop reads CALWEQQQLGKKIKVF. The CDR3 region has the DNA TGTGCCTTGTGGGAACAACAACAGTTGGGCAAAAAAATCAAGGTATTT.

The chain is built from TRGV9 and TRGJ1 or TRGJ2. Losses at the gene ends were 0 bases for V and 11 bases for J; bases not matched to a gene: 7. The CDR3 is 12 amino acids. Germline values: CDR1 GITISATS, CDR2 ISYDGTV (reference sequence). The CDR3 is CALWEVMRQKLF. DNA of the CDR3: TGTGCCTTGTGGGAGGTGATGAGGCAGAAACTCTTT.

The DNA of the CDR3 is TGTGCCTTGGGGGTGCCTCAACCTCAAGAGTTGGGCAAAAAAATCAAGGTATTT. Translating it yields CALGVPQPQELGKKIKVF. This rearrangement joins TRGV9 to TRGJP. CDR3 length: 18 amino acids. The germline V gene encodes CDR1 GITISATS and CDR2 ISYDGTV (reference sequence). V gave up 9 bases and J gave up 4 bases; unmatched junction bases: 15.

Only a few counts were recorded for this clone. With only one base between it and a far larger clone, this is likely a read error. The chain couples TRGV3 to TRGJ1 or TRGJ2. This CDR3 comprises 11 residues. J gave up 11 bases and V 0 bases, and 4 bases lay outside the gene matches. Germline V gene sequence: CDR1 VTNTFY, CDR2 YDVSTARD (reference sequence). CDR3 DNA sequence: TGTGCCACCTGGGACAGGCGCGAGAAACTCTTT. Its translation is CATWDRREKLF.

This clone showed up just a few times. The chain is built from TRGV9 and TRGJP. The CDR3 spans 16 residues. CDR1 and CDR2 (germline): GITISATS, ISYDGTV (reference sequence). J gave up 7 bases and V 4 bases, and 7 bases lay outside the gene matches. The CDR3 spells CALWDRRELGKKIKVF. For the CDR3, the DNA is TGTGCCTTGTGGGACCGCCGGGAGTTGGGCAAAAAAATCAAGGTATTT.

The chain couples TRGV8 to TRGJP2. Germline V CDR1 and CDR2: VENAVY, YDSYNSRV. This CDR3 has 14 amino acids. V shed 4 bases and J 4 bases; nucleotides not matched to a gene: 6. Here the CDR3 DNA reads TGTGCCACCTGGGAGGGGGATAGTGATTGGATCAAGACGTTT. Protein sequence: CATWEGDSDWIKTF.

In the case of this clone: TCRdb's entry gives the protein of a much larger clone, which mismatches this DNA's translation at residue 11, likely from a read error; the protein reported here is translated from the DNA. The chain employs TRGV9 and TRGJP. Germline V gene data show CDR1 as GITISATS and CDR2 as ISYDGTV (reference sequence). The CDR3 is made up of 16 amino acids. The DNA for the CDR3 is TGTGCCTTGTGGGAGGACAAAGAGTTGGGCGAAAAAATCAAGGTATTT. Protein product: CALWEDKELGEKIKVF.

This chain joins TRGV9 and TRGJP. Losses at the gene ends were 1 base for V and 6 bases for J; bases not matched to a gene: 12. From germline, CDR1 is GITISATS and CDR2 ISYDGTV (reference sequence). The length of the CDR3 is 19 residues. The CDR3 region is CALWEVRVFGELGKKIKVF. CDR3 DNA sequence: TGTGCCTTGTGGGAGGTCAGGGTATTCGGAGAGTTGGGCAAAAAAATCAAGGTATTT.